These T cell receptor beta chains were read from a single sample in a study of OX40 agonist ivuxolimab in advanced cancers. The method was immunoSEQ multiplex PCR; TCRdb's version includes in-frame clones alone and lacks a portion of them. The sample holds 70,000 or so clones, around 88% seen once. The sequencing used CD4+ or CD8+ T cells sorted from blood, collected in a trial of the OX40 agonist ivuxolimab. These receptor sequences come from an adult with an advanced solid tumor such as melanoma, head and neck, liver or kidney cancer. The CDR3 runs from the conserved cysteine through the conserved F or W. D genes are given only for firm matches. Rows give clone size only sometimes, using once, few, many, or a class for an expanded clone.

J	V	length	size	D	CDR3	DNA
TRBJ2-3	TRBV2	12	.	.	CASTDLADTQYF	TGTGCCAGCACCGACCTTGCAGATACGCAGTATTTT
TRBJ2-7	TRBV4-2	17	.	.	CASSQDLRRGSSYEQYF	TGTGCCAGCAGCCAAGATCTCAGGAGGGGGTCCTCCTACGAGCAGTACTTC
TRBJ2-5	TRBV6-1	16	.	TRBD2	CASSEVVERGKETQYF	TGTGCCAGCAGTGAAGTGGTTGAGCGGGGGAAAGAGACCCAGTACTTC
TRBJ1-1	TRBV28	14	.	.	CASRPPGTNTEAFF	TGTGCCAGCAGACCCCCCGGAACGAACACTGAAGCTTTCTTT
TRBJ1-1	TRBV28	13	once	.	CASSSQGNTEAFF	TGTGCCAGCAGTTCTCAGGGGAACACTGAAGCTTTCTTT
TRBJ1-5	TRBV7-2	16	.	TRBD1	CASSLGGTGSQQPQHF	TGTGCCAGCAGCTTAGGGGGGACAGGGTCGCAACAGCCCCAGCATTTT
TRBJ2-1	TRBV7-6	17	.	TRBD2	CASSPFRGRARYNEQFF	TGTGCCAGCAGCCCCTTTCGAGGGAGGGCCAGATACAATGAGCAGTTCTTC
TRBJ2-3	TRBV19	18	.	TRBD2	CASSSGGTSGGYTDTQYF	TGTGCCAGTAGTTCCGGTGGGACTAGCGGGGGGTACACAGATACGCAGTATTTT
TRBJ2-1	TRBV18	13	.	.	CATKMSGRNEQFF	TGTGCCACCAAGATGTCAGGTAGGAATGAGCAGTTCTTC
TRBJ2-7	TRBV7-2	15	.	TRBD1	CASSLGQGAWYEQYF	TGTGCCAGCAGCCTGGGGCAGGGGGCCTGGTACGAGCAGTACTTC
TRBJ2-1	TRBV4-1	17	.	.	CASSQPQGVASGNEQFF	TGCGCCAGCAGCCAACCCCAGGGGGTGGCTAGCGGAAATGAGCAGTTCTTC
TRBJ1-4	TRBV14	16	.	.	CASAPGRGITNEKLFF	TGTGCCAGCGCTCCGGGACGAGGGATTACTAATGAAAAACTGTTTTTT
TRBJ2-7	TRBV28	15	.	TRBD2	CASSTWTSGRNEQYF	TGTGCCAGCAGCACGTGGACTAGCGGAAGGAACGAGCAGTACTTC
TRBJ2-5	TRBV5-1	16	.	TRBD2	CASSLGLAGVQETQYF	TGCGCCAGCAGCTTAGGACTAGCGGGAGTACAAGAGACCCAGTACTTC
TRBJ2-7	TRBV5-1	14	.	.	CASSLDRFVNEQYF	TGCGCCAGCAGCTTGGACCGCTTCGTGAACGAGCAGTACTTC
TRBJ1-2	TRBV7-9	16	.	TRBD1	CASRTYPGQGIYGYTF	TGTGCCAGCCGCACATATCCGGGACAGGGGATCTATGGCTACACCTTC
TRBJ2-1	TRBV6-4	14	.	.	CASSDSSPGDEQFF	TGTGCCAGCAGTGACTCGAGCCCTGGGGATGAGCAGTTCTTC
TRBJ2-3	TRBV7-6	14	once	.	CASSLGVGTDTQYF	TGTGCCAGCAGCTTAGGTGTGGGCACAGATACGCAGTATTTT
TRBJ2-1	TRBV15	15	.	.	CATSRRDGIYNEQFF	TGTGCCACCAGCAGGAGGGACGGCATCTACAATGAGCAGTTCTTC
TRBJ2-7	TRBV7-2	15	once	TRBD2	CASSAGLAGVREQYF	TGTGCCAGCAGCGCCGGACTAGCGGGAGTGCGGGAGCAGTACTTC
TRBJ2-3	TRBV6-6	15	few	TRBD2	CASSYSTSGGDTQYF	TGTGCCAGCAGTTACTCCACTAGCGGAGGGGATACGCAGTATTTT
TRBJ2-5	TRBV5-7	14	.	TRBD2	CASSQVASGETQYF	TGTGCCAGCAGCCAGGTGGCTAGCGGGGAGACCCAGTACTTC
TRBJ1-6	TRBV10-3	14	.	TRBD1	CAISRTGENSPLHF	TGTGCCATCAGCCGGACAGGTGAAAATTCACCCCTCCACTTT
TRBJ2-1	TRBV19	13	.	.	CASSIDNEGEQFF	TGTGCCAGTAGTATCGACAATGAGGGTGAGCAGTTCTTC
TRBJ2-5	TRBV2	13	.	TRBD2	CASRASGGETQYF	TGTGCCAGCAGGGCTAGCGGGGGAGAGACCCAGTACTTC
TRBJ2-7	TRBV4-1	16	.	TRBD2	CASSQHKRAGAYEQYF	TGCGCCAGCAGCCAACACAAGAGAGCGGGAGCCTACGAGCAGTACTTC
TRBJ2-5	TRBV11-2	15	once	TRBD2	CASRRSGRAPETQYF	TGTGCCAGCAGACGTAGCGGGAGGGCCCCAGAGACCCAGTACTTC
TRBJ1-6	TRBV28	13	.	.	CASSPGVQSPLHF	TGTGCCAGCAGTCCCGGCGTTCAATCACCCCTCCACTTT
TRBJ2-3	TRBV10-3	13	.	TRBD1	CAISEQGVDTQYF	TGTGCCATCAGTGAACAGGGGGTAGATACGCAGTATTTT
TRBJ1-4	TRBV5-4	14	.	.	CASSQDRSNEKLFF	TGTGCCAGCAGCCAGGACCGTTCTAATGAAAAACTGTTTTTT
TRBJ1-3	TRBV30	12	.	.	CAWSSQGNTIYF	TGTGCCTGGTCTAGCCAAGGAAACACCATATATTTT
TRBJ1-1	TRBV30	11	.	.	CAWSRSTEAFF	TGTGCCTGGAGCCGCAGCACTGAAGCTTTCTTT
TRBJ2-7	TRBV5-4	15	.	TRBD2	CASSLRGTRASEQYF	TGTGCCAGCAGTCTCCGAGGGACTAGGGCTAGCGAGCAGTACTTC
TRBJ2-7	TRBV19	14	.	TRBD1	CASSTGTGVSEQYF	TGTGCCAGTAGTACCGGGACAGGAGTTTCTGAGCAGTACTTC
TRBJ2-3	TRBV5-6	15	.	TRBD1	CASSGVDRVSDTQYF	TGTGCCAGCAGCGGGGTGGACAGGGTATCAGATACGCAGTATTTT
TRBJ1-1	TRBV28	14	.	.	CATHLRETNTEAFF	TGTGCCACCCACCTTAGGGAGACGAACACTGAAGCTTTCTTT
TRBJ2-7	TRBV20-1	11	.	TRBD1	CSQGAWDEQYF	TGCAGCCAGGGGGCTTGGGACGAGCAGTACTTC
TRBJ1-1	TRBV28	13	.	.	CASRDTGYTEAFF	TGTGCCAGCAGGGATACAGGGTACACTGAAGCTTTCTTT
TRBJ2-7	TRBV18	15	.	.	CASSPSRDRVPEQYF	TGTGCCAGCTCGCCCTCCCGGGACCGAGTCCCCGAGCAGTACTTC
TRBJ2-5	TRBV10-3	14	.	.	CAISESGAAETQYF	TGTGCCATCAGTGAGTCGGGGGCCGCAGAGACCCAGTACTTC
TRBJ2-5	TRBV5-6	17	.	.	CASSPRVQRIYQETQYF	TGTGCCAGCAGCCCCCGGGTGCAGCGAATATACCAAGAGACCCAGTACTTC
TRBJ2-5	TRBV15	15	.	.	CATSRGRGPEETQYF	TGTGCCACCAGCAGAGGGCGGGGCCCTGAAGAGACCCAGTACTTC
TRBJ1-2	TRBV19	13	.	.	CASSIAAAYGYTF	TGTGCCAGTAGTATAGCTGCGGCCTATGGCTACACCTTC
TRBJ2-7	TRBV5-1	12	.	.	CASRESAYEQYF	TGCGCCAGCCGGGAATCTGCCTACGAGCAGTACTTC
TRBJ2-3	TRBV4-1	14	.	.	CASSRDSSTDTQYF	TGCGCCAGCAGCCGTGATTCAAGCACAGATACGCAGTATTTT
TRBJ1-2	TRBV7-2	14	.	.	CASSLLTRNYGYTF	TGTGCCAGCAGTCTACTGACACGAAACTATGGCTACACCTTC
TRBJ1-4	TRBV28	15	.	.	CASSYRDWFNEKLFF	TGTGCCAGCAGCTACCGTGACTGGTTTAATGAAAAACTGTTTTTT
TRBJ2-7	TRBV9	16	.	.	CASSVNRDQSSYEQYF	TGTGCCAGCAGCGTTAACCGGGACCAGAGCTCCTACGAGCAGTACTTC
TRBJ1-2	TRBV10-3	15	.	.	CAISRDSEANYGYTF	TGTGCCATCAGCCGAGACAGTGAGGCGAACTATGGCTACACCTTC
TRBJ2-2	TRBV11-2	12	.	.	CASSYRTGELFF	TGTGCCAGCAGCTACAGGACCGGGGAGCTGTTTTTT
TRBJ1-2	TRBV28	14	few	.	CASTRVGLNYGYTF	TGTGCCAGCACGAGGGTTGGGTTAAACTATGGCTACACCTTC
TRBJ1-1	TRBV5-4	15	.	.	CASSLEGSMNTEAFF	TGTGCCAGCAGCTTAGAGGGGAGCATGAACACTGAAGCTTTCTTT
TRBJ1-5	TRBV28	12	.	.	CASSLGQSSQHF	TGTGCCAGCAGCCTAGGACAGTCCTCCCAGCATTTT
TRBJ1-1	TRBV18	12	.	TRBD1	CASSPQGGEAFF	TGTGCCAGCTCACCGCAGGGGGGTGAAGCTTTCTTT
TRBJ1-3	TRBV28	15	.	.	CASSFSQLSGNTIYF	TGTGCCAGCAGTTTCAGTCAGCTCTCTGGAAACACCATATATTTT